This is a list of T cell receptor beta chains from one sample in a study of shared clonotypes between healthy human individuals. Assay: immunoSEQ multiplex PCR; the TCRdb copy retains only in-frame clones and omits some. The repertoire includes around 2.3 million clones, approximately 96% of them detected once, and 0.1% to 0.15% sits in the top ten. Sequencing was performed on naive CD4+ T cells sorted from blood. Every receptor here comes from a man between 18 and 29 years old in good health. CDR3s include the opening cysteine and the closing phenylalanine or tryptophan. Each record gives: D gene, CDR3 length, V gene, J gene, clone size, CDR3 protein, CDR3 DNA. A D gene is named only where the DNA matches it firmly. A clone size is listed for some rows: how often the clone was seen (once, few, many), or a class if it is expanded.

.	12	TRBV7-9	TRBJ2-3	once	CASSPRGDTQYF	TGTGCCAGCAGCCCCAGGGGAGATACGCAGTATTTT
.	15	TRBV6-1	TRBJ2-2	.	CASSGNRAQHRGAVF	TGTGCCAGCAGTGGGAACAGGGCCCAACACCGGGGAGCTGTTTTT
.	13	TRBV7-9	TRBJ1-1	.	CASSLDVNTEAFF	TGTGCCAGCAGCTTAGACGTCAACACTGAAGCTTTCTTT
TRBD1	14	TRBV6-1	TRBJ2-1	.	CASSPQGSSNEQFF	TGTGCCAGCAGTCCACAGGGGTCTAGCAATGAGCAGTTCTTC
.	12	TRBV6-1	TRBJ2-7	.	CASLRAATEQYF	TGTGCCAGCCTGAGGGCAGCGACCGAGCAGTACTTC
.	14	TRBV5-6	TRBJ2-4	.	CASSLLQGGNIQYF	TGTGCCAGCAGCTTGTTACAGGGAGGGAACATTCAGTACTTC
TRBD1	14	TRBV5-1	TRBJ2-5	.	CASSWDRARETQYF	TGCGCCAGCAGCTGGGACAGGGCCCGGGAGACCCAGTACTTC
.	16	TRBV28	TRBJ1-5	.	CASSLYRQGSNQPQHF	TGTGCCAGCAGTTTATATCGGCAGGGTAGCAATCAGCCCCAGCATTTT
TRBD1	18	TRBV18	TRBJ2-2	.	CASSPPVRGSTNTGELFF	TGTGCCAGCTCACCACCGGTCAGGGGGTCTACGAACACCGGGGAGCTGTTTTTT
TRBD1	15	TRBV5-6	TRBJ2-2	.	CASSLDRGRTGELFF	TGTGCCAGCAGCTTGGACAGGGGACGTACCGGGGAGCTGTTTTTT
.	13	TRBV30	TRBJ2-1	.	CAWSGTYYNEQFF	TGTGCCTGGAGCGGGACCTATTACAATGAGCAGTTCTTC
.	13	TRBV7-3	TRBJ2-2	.	CASSLNRYGELFF	TGTGCCAGCAGCTTAAATCGGTACGGGGAGCTGTTTTTT
TRBD1	13	TRBV2	TRBJ1-2	.	CATSGQPPSGYTF	TGTGCCACCTCGGGACAGCCACCCTCTGGCTACACCTTC
TRBD2	18	TRBV11-2	TRBJ2-5	once	CASSLNPLAGDSEETQYF	TGTGCCAGCAGCTTAAACCCCCTAGCGGGAGATTCGGAAGAGACCCAGTACTTC
.	14	TRBV5-4	TRBJ2-4	.	CASSLVMGSGIQYF	TGTGCCAGCAGCTTGGTCATGGGATCCGGCATTCAGTACTTC